This entry is about one T cell receptor beta chain. Its matching antigen is unknown. The data belong to a study of cytomegalovirus exposure and HLA in healthy donors. Study outcomes and limitations: Despite most TCR sequences being rare, some public TCRs occurred in many donors. An analysis that was carried out later associated approximately 15,000 TCR beta sequences with HLA alleles at 0.05 false discovery rate. The likely origin of a cluster of highly shared sequence variants was a sequencing artifact.

A multiplex PCR was run with 60 Vbeta primers and 13 Jbeta primers. Per the authors' pipeline: In a later analysis, roughly 11 million of some 80 million unique beta chains occurred in at least two donors. The repertoire was sequenced with immunoSEQ multiplex PCR; TCRdb's copy has only in-frame clones and lacks some. V and J calls and clone size are given by that table; D and trimming were obtained from the DNA. The profile shows roughly 70,000 clones, 60% to 75% of them singletons. V gave up 1 base and J gave up 7 bases; unmatched junction bases: 4. The CDR3 is 16 amino acids. The V gene's germline CDR1 is SGHRS and CDR2 YFSETQ.

V is TRBV5-1 and J is TRBJ2-1; 14 nucleotides line up with TRBD2. The material sequenced was PBMCs. The receptor comes from a male donor in good health and CMV-seropositive. The CDR3 region has the DNA TGCGCCAGCAGCTTGAGGGGACTAGCGGGGGATAATGAGCAGTTCTTC. It yields the protein CASSLRGLAGDNEQFF.